These 9 T cell receptor beta chains came from one sample sequenced in a study of blood T cell repertoires in COVID-19. Assay used: immunoSEQ multiplex PCR; TCRdb lists only in-frame clones, some missing. The sample includes about 50,000 clones, over 75% of them seen just once. The sequencing input was peripheral blood. These TCRs come from a human donor in a cohort sampled during active COVID-19.

V usage is TRBV19 and J usage is TRBJ1-6, with D tentatively TRBD1 (5 bases). The length of the CDR3 is 13 residues. Trimming shortened V by 11 bases and J by 4 bases, and 12 bases separated the two germline ends. The V gene's germline CDR1 is LNHDA and CDR2 SQIVND (reference sequence). The CDR3 nucleotides are TGTGCCGCACAGGACGGTTATAATTCACCCCTCCACTTT. Its protein is CAAQDGYNSPLHF.

V and J are TRBV28 and TRBJ1-5; a weak D match, TRBD1 (5 bases). Germline assignment: CDR1 MDHEN and CDR2 SYDVKM. CDR3 size: 16 residues. Between the trimmed V and J ends, which lost 1 base and 5 bases, there was a span of 15 bases. CDR3 loop: CASSLLEAVGDQPQHF. The CDR3 DNA is TGTGCCAGCAGTTTATTAGAGGCGGTAGGGGATCAGCCCCAGCATTTT.

The chain combines TRBV7-3 with TRBJ2-3, with 7 bases fitting TRBD2. This CDR3 spans 15 amino acids. V gave up 1 base and J gave up 3 bases; unmatched junction bases: 4. Per germline, CDR1 SGHTA and CDR2 FQGTGA. CDR3 in DNA: TGTGCCAGCAGCTTAAGACGGGAGGATACAGATACGCAGTATTTT. This sequence encodes CASSLRREDTDTQYF.

The DNA for the CDR3 is TGTGCCAGCAGTGAAGGAAGTATCAGGGAAGAGACCCAGTACTTC. Amino acid sequence: CASSEGSIREETQYF. The chain employs TRBV6-1 and TRBJ2-5; TRBD1 is a possible D gene (5 bases). V was pared by 1 base and J by 3 bases, with 12 bases between. This CDR3 is built from 15 residues. Germline-derived CDR1 and CDR2 are MNHNS and SASEGT.

The chain employs TRBV24-1 and TRBJ2-3, with D possibly being TRBD1 (5 bases). The CDR3 runs to 16 residues. V lost 4 bases to trimming and J lost 0 bases, with 13 bases between them. CDR1 and CDR2 (germline): KGHDR, SFDVKD. The CDR3 coding sequence is TGTGCCACCAGTGACCAGGACACCGGAAGCACAGATACGCAGTATTTT. This codes for CATSDQDTGSTDTQYF.

J is TRBJ2-5 and V is TRBV4-2; 8 bases map to TRBD2. The trim removed 0 bases at V and 4 bases at J, leaving 7 bases unmatched. This CDR3 has 16 amino acids. Germline CDR1 is LGHNA and CDR2 is YNFKEQ. The CDR3 coding sequence is TGTGCCAGCAGCCAAGATCTGGGGACTAGAGGAGAGACCCAGTACTTC. This sequence encodes CASSQDLGTRGETQYF.

V usage is TRBV27 and J usage is TRBJ1-1; 8 positions agree with TRBD1. Germline CDR1 MNHEY, CDR2 SMNVEV (reference sequence). The V segment lost 6 bases and the J segment 11 bases; nucleotides outside the gene matches: 8. The CDR3 extends over 12 amino acids. CDR3 bases: TGTGCCAGCAGCTTCTTACAGGGGGTGGCTTTCTTT. This encodes CASSFLQGVAFF.

The chain employs TRBV25-1 and TRBJ1-5, with 8 bases identical to TRBD1. The V gene end was trimmed by 6 bases and the J gene end by 3 bases; junction bases not matched to a gene: 16. The CDR3 length is 18 residues. Germline CDR1 reads MGHDK; CDR2 reads SYGVNS. The CDR3 nucleotides are TGTGCCAGCAGCGAGCCCCGATCTGGGACAGGATTCAATCAGCCCCAGCATTTT. Protein product: CASSEPRSGTGFNQPQHF.

This clone appeared a single time. V usage is TRBV19 and J usage is TRBJ2-5; 8 bases map to TRBD1. This CDR3 comprises 15 residues. V lost 7 bases and J lost 3; bases outside the gene matches: 10. Looked up from germline, CDR1 is LNHDA and CDR2 is SQIVND (reference sequence). The CDR3 reads CASTSTGGREETQYF. The CDR3 DNA reads TGTGCCAGTACCTCAACAGGGGGGAGAGAAGAGACCCAGTACTTC.